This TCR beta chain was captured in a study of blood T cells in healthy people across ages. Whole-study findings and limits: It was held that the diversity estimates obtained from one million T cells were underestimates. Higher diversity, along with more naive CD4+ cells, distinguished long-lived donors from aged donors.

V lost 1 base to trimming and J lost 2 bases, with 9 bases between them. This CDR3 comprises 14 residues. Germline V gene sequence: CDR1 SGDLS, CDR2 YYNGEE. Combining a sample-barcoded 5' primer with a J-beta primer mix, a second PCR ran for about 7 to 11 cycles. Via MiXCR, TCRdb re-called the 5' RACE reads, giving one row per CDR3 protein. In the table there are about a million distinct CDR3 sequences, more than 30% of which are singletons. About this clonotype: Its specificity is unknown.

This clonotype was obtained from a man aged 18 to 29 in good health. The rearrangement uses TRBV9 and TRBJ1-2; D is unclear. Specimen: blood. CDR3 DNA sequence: TGTGCCAGCAGCGTATGGCCGGGGAACTATGGCTACACCTTC. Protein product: CASSVWPGNYGYTF.